This entry features one TCR beta chain sequence. As yet, its antigen is unknown. Unique molecular identifiers were incorporated when the TCRbeta library was constructed. MiXCR, applied by TCRdb to the PCR reads, yields one record per CDR3 protein. The data contain 800,000 to 1,000,000 distinct CDR3 sequences, about 30% of them singletons. Germline V gene sequence: CDR1 SGHDT, CDR2 YYEEEE. Trimming stripped 0 bases from V and 4 bases from J, with 19 bases between. The CDR3 loop spans 18 amino acids. The data stem from a study of T-cell reconstitution after alpha-beta-depleted transplantation in children. General study points: One year after transplant, T-cell counts and diversity came mostly from newly produced T cells.

Sample: PBMCs, mostly from graft donor cells, taken 360 days after TCRalphabeta/CD19-depleted stem cell transplant. The sequence was obtained from a boy in the first two years of life who had a stem cell transplant for SCID, so the T cells may come from the graft donor. This rearrangement joins TRBV5-6 to TRBJ1-4, with D perhaps TRBD1 (6 bases). CDR3 nucleotide sequence: TGTGCCAGCAGCTTGGTGGGGGCGCTTGGTGATAGTAATGAAAAACTGTTTTTT. It codes for CASSLVGALGDSNEKLFF. The full variable domain, its missing parts supplied by reference TRBV5-6 and TRBJ1-4, is DAGVTQSPTHLIKTRGQQVTLRCSPKSGHDTVSWYQQALGQGPQFIFQYYEEEERQRGNFPDRFSGHQFPNYSSELNVNALLLGDSALYLCASSLVGALGDSNEKLFFGSGTQLSVL.